The rows below give T cell receptor beta chains drawn from one sample of a study of regulatory T cells in long-lasting Graves disease. In TCRdb, the multiplex PCR reads were re-called with MiXCR into one record per CDR3 protein. Among some 250,000 distinct CDR3 sequences listed, about 17% were seen once. This sample was also put to use in a study of T cells in Graves' hyperthyroidism and ophthalmopathy.

The sample here was peripheral blood mononuclear cells (PBMCs), taken at new diagnosis, from a patient treated with antithyroid drugs. The receptor source for this set is a woman younger than 45 with Graves disease. Each CDR3 is given with its conserved first and last residue. Fields, in order: clone size, D gene, V gene, CDR3 protein. The D gene is left open where the match is weak. Size tells how often a clone was seen (once, few, many) or the class of an expanded clone, and some rows leave it out.

.	TRBD1	TRBV7-9	CASSFSDRGLYSEQFF
many	TRBD1	TRBV24-1	CATSKSGTGGEDTQYF
many	.	TRBV2	CASSYRANYGYTF
many	.	TRBV7-2	CASSLVVYNQPQHF
many	.	TRBV27	CASSSTLGDEQFF
many	.	TRBV14	CASSQESVAEMRLFF
many	.	TRBV10-3	CAISEGEKLFF
many	.	TRBV7-9	CASSFIGINEKLFF
many	TRBD1	TRBV28	CASSPNRGDNEKLFF
many	TRBD1	TRBV6-2/TRBV6-3	CASSYRDRGAYEQYF
.	.	TRBV6-1	CASEGLTAGSSGHTIYF
.	.	TRBV4-1	CASSQETGGRGGYTF
few	TRBD1	TRBV5-5	CASSPGTGYQPQHF
.	.	TRBV4-3	CASSQAHSSSYNSPLHF
many	.	TRBV2	CASSEAGDTTF
many	.	TRBV7-2	CASSLQTGAYEQYF
.	.	TRBV4-1	CASSQLPGHNYGYTF
many	TRBD1	TRBV5-1	CASSAVDRANEQFF
many	TRBD1	TRBV20-1	CSAKKTGAGEKLFF
few	.	TRBV24-1	CATSGGAENEQFF
few	.	TRBV2	CASTLLLIARAHTEAFF
.	.	TRBV6-2/TRBV6-3	CASSRRRETEAFF
many	.	TRBV10-3	CAINGVGGASTDTQYF